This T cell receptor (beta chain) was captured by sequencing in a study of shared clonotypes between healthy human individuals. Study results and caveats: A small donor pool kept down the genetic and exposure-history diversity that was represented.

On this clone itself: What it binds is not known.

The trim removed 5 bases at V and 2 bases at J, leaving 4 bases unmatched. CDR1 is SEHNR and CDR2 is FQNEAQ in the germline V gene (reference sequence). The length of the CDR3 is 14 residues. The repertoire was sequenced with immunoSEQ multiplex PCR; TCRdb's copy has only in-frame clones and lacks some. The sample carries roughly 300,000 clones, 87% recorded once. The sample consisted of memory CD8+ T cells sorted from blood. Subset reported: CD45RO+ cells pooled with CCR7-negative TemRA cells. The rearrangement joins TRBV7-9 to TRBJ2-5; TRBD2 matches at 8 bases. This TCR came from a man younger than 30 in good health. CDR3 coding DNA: TGTGCCAGCAGCCTCTTAGCGGGACAAGAGACCCAGTACTTC. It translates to CASSLLAGQETQYF.